The 13 T cell receptor beta chains reported below all come from one sample, sequenced in a study of metastatic and nonmetastatic thyroid tumors (dated by TCRdb to about 2020). Library preparation used PCR. Reads for this sample came from an Illumina HiSeq 4000. TCRdb passed the public sequencing reads through fastp at Q25 and MiXCR, retaining productive beta sequences. For this sample the table gives approximately 69,000 clones, of which 12% to 15% were detected only once. The ten largest clones represent around 7% of the sample. None of the patients had been given any treatment before thyroid surgery. The sample taken for sequencing was blood. These TCRs come from a male donor with papillary thyroid cancer or a benign thyroid nodule (not recorded which). Some clones in this sample may be carry-over from other donors' samples.

In this sample, this clone turned up many times. The genes are TRBV5-1 and TRBJ1-2; 7 bases align to TRBD1. The V segment lost 4 bases and the J segment 2 bases; nucleotides outside the gene matches: 8. The CDR3 spans 15 residues. The germline V gene encodes CDR1 SGHRS and CDR2 YFSETQ. Here the CDR3 reads CASSGRTGVNYGYTF. The DNA of the CDR3 is TGCGCCAGCAGCGGGAGGACAGGCGTGAACTATGGCTACACCTTC.

This clone has just a few counts. The rearrangement joins TRBV28 to TRBJ1-4; 7 bases are a match to TRBD1. In germline, CDR1 is MDHEN, CDR2 SYDVKM. V lost 3 bases and J lost 3; bases outside the gene matches: 4. CDR3 length: 15 amino acids. The CDR3 is CASSFEQGSNEKLFF. The CDR3 nucleotides are TGTGCCAGCAGTTTTGAACAGGGGTCTAATGAAAAACTGTTTTTT.

Details on this clone: A much more abundant neighbour one base away suggests this may be a read error. The chain recombines TRBV3-1 with TRBJ2-1; no reliable D call. CDR3 length: 14 amino acids. The V end was cut by 1 base, the J end by 8 bases, with 12 bases between. Germline CDR1 and CDR2: LGHDT and YNNKEL (reference sequence). DNA of the CDR3: TGTGCCAGCAGCCAAGGCAATTTTAGGGATGAGCAGTTCTTC. Translating gives CASSQGNFRDEQFF.

The sample holds a few counts of this clone. One junction end disagrees with the germline gene, perhaps due to a read error. CDR3 nucleotide sequence: TGTGCCAGCAGTTTAGTCAGCGTGTGGGGATTGATTGAAAAACTGCTTTTT. Its translation is CASSLVSVWGLIEKLLF. The J gene is TRBJ1-4, the V gene TRBV27, with no clear D. The CDR3 consists of 17 residues. Per germline, CDR1 MNHEY and CDR2 SMNVEV (reference sequence).

This clone was observed at least ten times. This chain joins TRBV6-1 and TRBJ2-1, with 13 bases identical to TRBD2. The CDR3 runs 15 residues. Germline V lookup: CDR1 MNHNS, CDR2 SASEGT. J lost 6 bases, V lost 6 bases, and 5 bases had no gene match. CDR3: CASSHGTSGTNEQFF. CDR3 DNA sequence: TGTGCCAGCAGCCATGGGACTAGCGGGACCAATGAGCAGTTCTTC.

This clone was seen at least ten times. The chain has TRBV9 and TRBJ1-4, with TRBD1 as a possible D gene (6 bases). V lost 0 bases and J 4 bases, leaving 19 bases between the germline ends. The CDR3 runs 18 residues. From germline, CDR1 is SGDLS and CDR2 YYNGEE. The CDR3: CASSVAGGLTDLNEKLFF. CDR3 DNA: TGTGCCAGCAGCGTAGCTGGGGGGCTTACGGACCTTAATGAAAAACTGTTTTTT.

J is TRBJ2-7 and V is TRBV5-1; 11 nucleotides line up with TRBD2. The germline V gene encodes CDR1 SGHRS and CDR2 YFSETQ. CDR3 size: 18 residues. Here the CDR3 reads CAISYHPRTSGRSYEQYV. CDR3 nucleotide sequence: TGCGCTATCAGCTACCACCCGAGGACTAGCGGGCGCTCCTACGAGCAGTACGTC.

This clone was seen at least ten times. The V call is TRBV11-3, the J call TRBJ2-2, with TRBD1 matching 8 bases. The CDR3 is 11 residues long. Germline CDR1 and CDR2: SGHNT and YENEEA. With 5 bases clipped from V and 10 bases from J, the junction kept 0 bases outside the gene matches. Written as DNA, the CDR3 is TGTGCCAGCAGCCAGGGGGCGGAGCTGTTTTTT. It yields the protein CASSQGAELFF.

Details on this clone: With a much larger clone just one base away, this may be a read error. V and J are TRBV10-3 and TRBJ2-4, with D possibly TRBD2 on 6 matching bases. Germline CDR1 reads ENHRY; CDR2 reads SYGVKD. This CDR3 has 18 residues. Trimming pared 2 bases from V and 2 bases from J, leaving 19 bases between. The CDR3 loop is CAISEDLTGTPTKNIQYF. The DNA of the CDR3 is TGTGCCATCAGTGAGGACCTTACCGGGACTCCCACCAAAAACATTCAGTACTTC.

Ten or more counts support this clone. The chain couples TRBV27 to TRBJ2-3; D is unresolved. This CDR3 region has 17 residues. Germline lookup yields CDR1 MNHEY and CDR2 SMNVEV (reference sequence). Between the trimmed V and J ends, which lost 2 bases and 0 bases, there was a span of 15 bases. Written as DNA, the CDR3 is TGTGCCAGCAGTTTAGACGTGGCAGGACCTAGCACAGATACGCAGTATTTT. It codes for CASSLDVAGPSTDTQYF.

This clone has ten or more counts. The rearrangement links TRBV18 to TRBJ1-1; the D gene is possibly TRBD1 (6 bases). CDR3 length equals 14 residues. V was cut by 2 bases and J by 1 base, with 8 bases left in between. Looked up from germline, CDR1 is KGHSH and CDR2 is LQKENI. This CDR3 is CASSPWGQNTEAFF. DNA for the CDR3: TGTGCCAGCTCACCATGGGGACAGAACACTGAAGCTTTCTTT.

The chain joins TRBV2 to TRBJ1-5; D remains ambiguous. Trimming took 5 bases from V and 7 from J, leaving 18 bases between them. This CDR3 comprises 15 residues. Germline V lookup: CDR1 SNHLY, CDR2 FYNNEI. CDR3 sequence: CASSNCQAEVQPQHF. In DNA, the CDR3 is TGTGCCAGCAGTAACTGCCAGGCGGAAGTCCAGCCCCAGCATTTT.

This clone has at least ten counts. The chain carries TRBV9 and TRBJ2-7; the D gene could be TRBD1 or TRBD2 (5 bases each). Trimming left V 2 bases short and J 6 bases short, with 15 bases between. Germline V gene sequence: CDR1 SGDLS, CDR2 YYNGEE. The CDR3 runs to 14 residues. The CDR3 is CASSVGPTVLEQYF. The CDR3, as DNA: TGTGCCAGCAGCGTGGGACCCACTGTTCTCGAGCAGTACTTC.